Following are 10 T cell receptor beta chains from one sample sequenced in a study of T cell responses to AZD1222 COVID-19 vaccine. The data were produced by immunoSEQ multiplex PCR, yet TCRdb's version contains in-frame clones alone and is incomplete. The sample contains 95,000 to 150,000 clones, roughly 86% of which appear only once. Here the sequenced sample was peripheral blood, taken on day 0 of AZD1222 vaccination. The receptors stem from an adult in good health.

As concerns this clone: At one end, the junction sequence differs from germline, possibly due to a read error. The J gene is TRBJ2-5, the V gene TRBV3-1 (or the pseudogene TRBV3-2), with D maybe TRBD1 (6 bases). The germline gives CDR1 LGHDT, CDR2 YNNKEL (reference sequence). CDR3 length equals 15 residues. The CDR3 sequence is CASSQETSALGARNF. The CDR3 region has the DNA TGTGCCAGCAGCCAAGAAACCAGCGCTTTGGGGGCCCGTAACTTC.

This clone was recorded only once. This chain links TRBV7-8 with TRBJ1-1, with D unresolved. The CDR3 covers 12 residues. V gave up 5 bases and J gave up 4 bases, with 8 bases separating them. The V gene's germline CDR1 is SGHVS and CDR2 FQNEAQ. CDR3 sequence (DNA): TGTGCCAGCAGCCCAACGGGCACTGAAGCTTTCTTT. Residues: CASSPTGTEAFF.

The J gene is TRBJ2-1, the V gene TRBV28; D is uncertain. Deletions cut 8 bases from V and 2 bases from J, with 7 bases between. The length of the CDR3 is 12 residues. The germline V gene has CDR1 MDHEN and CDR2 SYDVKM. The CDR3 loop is CASGVTYNEQFF. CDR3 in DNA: TGTGCCAGCGGGGTTACCTACAATGAGCAGTTCTTC.

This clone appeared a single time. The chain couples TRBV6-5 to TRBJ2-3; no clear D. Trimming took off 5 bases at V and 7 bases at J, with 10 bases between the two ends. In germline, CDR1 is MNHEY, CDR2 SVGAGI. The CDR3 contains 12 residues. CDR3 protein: CASSPQGYTQYF. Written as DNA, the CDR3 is TGTGCCAGCAGTCCGCAAGGGTATACGCAGTATTTT.

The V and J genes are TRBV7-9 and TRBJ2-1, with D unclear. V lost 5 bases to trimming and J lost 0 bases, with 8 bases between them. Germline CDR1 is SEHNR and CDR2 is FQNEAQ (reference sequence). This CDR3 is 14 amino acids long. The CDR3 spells CASSPLRSYNEQFF. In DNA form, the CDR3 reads TGTGCCAGCAGCCCCTTGCGCTCCTACAATGAGCAGTTCTTC.

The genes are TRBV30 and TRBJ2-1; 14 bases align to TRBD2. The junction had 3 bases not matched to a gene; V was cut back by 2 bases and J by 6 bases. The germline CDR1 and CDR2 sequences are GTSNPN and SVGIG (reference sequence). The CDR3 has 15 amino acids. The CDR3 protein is CAWSTGLAGGNEQFF. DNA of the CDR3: TGTGCCTGGAGTACAGGACTAGCGGGAGGCAATGAGCAGTTCTTC.

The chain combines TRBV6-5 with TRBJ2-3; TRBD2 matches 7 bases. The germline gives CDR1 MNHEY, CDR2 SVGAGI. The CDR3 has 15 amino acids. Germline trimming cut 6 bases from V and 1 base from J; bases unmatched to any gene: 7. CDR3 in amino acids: CASRRGGGGTDTQYF. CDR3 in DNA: TGTGCCAGCAGGAGGGGCGGGGGAGGCACAGATACGCAGTATTTT.

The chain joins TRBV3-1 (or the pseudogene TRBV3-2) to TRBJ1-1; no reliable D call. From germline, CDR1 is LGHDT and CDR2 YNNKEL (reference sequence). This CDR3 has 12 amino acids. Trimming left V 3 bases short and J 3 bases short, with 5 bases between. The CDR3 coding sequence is TGTGCCAGCAGCCAGTGGGACACTGAAGCTTTCTTT. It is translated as CASSQWDTEAFF.

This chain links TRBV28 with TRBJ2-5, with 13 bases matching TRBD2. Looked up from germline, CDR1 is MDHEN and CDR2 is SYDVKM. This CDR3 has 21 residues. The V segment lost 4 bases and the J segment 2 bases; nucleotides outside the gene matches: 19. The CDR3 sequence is CASSSQSPGLAGIRVQETQYF. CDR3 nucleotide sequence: TGTGCCAGCAGTTCCCAATCCCCGGGACTAGCGGGAATTAGGGTACAAGAGACCCAGTACTTC.

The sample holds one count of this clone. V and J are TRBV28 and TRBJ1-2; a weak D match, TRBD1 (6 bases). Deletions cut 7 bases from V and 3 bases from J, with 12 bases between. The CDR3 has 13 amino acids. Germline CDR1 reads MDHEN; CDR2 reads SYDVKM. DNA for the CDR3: TGTGCCAGCAACCCACAGGGTTACTATGGCTACACCTTC. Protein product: CASNPQGYYGYTF.